The source of this T cell receptor beta chain is a study of Graves' ophthalmopathy and Graves' hyperthyroidism. Study-wide points: The model's prediction of ophthalmopathy progression had 65% to 71% sensitivity and around 72% specificity. The blood repertoire also included most expanded thyroid clonotypes above 0.001 frequency.

Amplified material comprised TCR beta CDR3 regions derived from RNA transcripts. HTBI-primed RT-PCR formed the first round, and a multiplex PCR formed the second. Via MiXCR, TCRdb re-called the multiplex PCR reads, giving one row per CDR3 protein. The sample has approximately 700,000 distinct CDR3 sequences, 35% to 50% seen once. Trimming removed 2 bases from V and 0 bases from J, with 11 bases in between. CDR3 length equals 16 residues. The V gene's germline CDR1 is MGHDK and CDR2 SYGVNS. On this clonotype itself: Its antigen is as yet unknown.

Researchers turned away patients with other autoimmune diseases, uncontrolled infections, pregnancy or lactation. What was sequenced was peripheral blood. V usage is TRBV25-1 and J usage is TRBJ1-3; D is uncertain. The TCR was taken from an adult man with Graves' ophthalmopathy. The CDR3 protein is CASSEARALSGNTIYF. CDR3 DNA: TGTGCCAGCAGTGAAGCGAGGGCCCTCTCTGGAAACACCATATATTTT.